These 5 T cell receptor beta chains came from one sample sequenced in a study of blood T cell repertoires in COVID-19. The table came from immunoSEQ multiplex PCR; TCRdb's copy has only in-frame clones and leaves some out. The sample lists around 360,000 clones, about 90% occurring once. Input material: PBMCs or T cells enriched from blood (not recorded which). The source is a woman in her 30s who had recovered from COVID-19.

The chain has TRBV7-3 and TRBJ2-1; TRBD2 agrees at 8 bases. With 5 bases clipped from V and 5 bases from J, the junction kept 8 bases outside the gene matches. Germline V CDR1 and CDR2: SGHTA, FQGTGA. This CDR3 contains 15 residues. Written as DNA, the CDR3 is TGTGCCAGCAGCCCCCAAGCGGGGGTAAACAATGAGCAGTTCTTC. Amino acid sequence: CASSPQAGVNNEQFF.

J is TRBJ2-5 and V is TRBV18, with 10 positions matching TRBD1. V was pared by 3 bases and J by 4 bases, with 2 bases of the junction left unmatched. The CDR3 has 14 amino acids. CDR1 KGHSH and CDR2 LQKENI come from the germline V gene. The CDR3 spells CASSPTGGRETQYF. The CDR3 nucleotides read TGTGCCAGCTCACCGACAGGGGGCCGAGAGACCCAGTACTTC.

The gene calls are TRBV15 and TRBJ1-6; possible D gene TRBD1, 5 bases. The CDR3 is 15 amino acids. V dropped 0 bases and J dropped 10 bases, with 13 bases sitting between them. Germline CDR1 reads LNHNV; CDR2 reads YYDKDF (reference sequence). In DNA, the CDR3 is TGTGCCACCAGCAGAGATAAAACCCCAGGGTCACCCCTCCACTTT. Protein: CATSRDKTPGSPLHF.

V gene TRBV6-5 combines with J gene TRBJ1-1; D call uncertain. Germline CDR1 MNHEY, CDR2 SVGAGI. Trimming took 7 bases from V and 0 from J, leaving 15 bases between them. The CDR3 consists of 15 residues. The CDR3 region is CASTSQEVMNTEAFF. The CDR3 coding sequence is TGTGCCAGCACTAGTCAGGAGGTCATGAACACTGAAGCTTTCTTT.

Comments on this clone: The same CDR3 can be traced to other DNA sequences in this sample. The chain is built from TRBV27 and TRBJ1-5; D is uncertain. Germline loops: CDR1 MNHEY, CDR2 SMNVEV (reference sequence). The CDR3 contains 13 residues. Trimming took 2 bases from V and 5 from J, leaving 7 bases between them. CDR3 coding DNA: TGTGCCAGCAGTTTAGGCAGATATCAGCCCCAGCATTTT. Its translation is CASSLGRYQPQHF.